The next 15 T cell receptor beta chains were all read from a single sample in a study of T cell repertoires in cytomegalovirus infection. TCRdb re-derived calls from the reads in MiXCR, one entry per CDR3 protein. The table records about 260,000 distinct CDR3 sequences, roughly 9% of them present only once. Sequences were obtained from PBMCs. These TCRs come from a human donor in good health (CMV status not recorded). Some clones in this sample may be carry-over from other donors' samples.

This clonotype was seen only a few times. The CDR3 is CASSLLEATYEQYF. CDR3 nucleotide sequence: TGCGCCAGCAGCTTACTAGAGGCGACCTACGAGCAGTACTTC. The V and J genes are TRBV5-1 and TRBJ2-7, with D possibly matching TRBD2 (5 bases). The V gene's germline CDR1 is SGHRS and CDR2 YFSETQ. V shed 2 bases and J shed 2 bases, with 11 bases lying between them. The CDR3 is made up of 14 amino acids. Drawing the rest from reference TRBV5-1 and TRBJ2-7, the complete variable domain is KAGVTQTPRYLIKTRGQQVTLSCSPISGHRSVSWYQQTPGQGLQFLFEYFSETQRNKGNFPGRFSGRQFSNSRSEMNVSTLELGDSALYLCASSLLEATYEQYFGPGTRLTVT.

This clonotype was seen at least ten times. This CDR3 is CATTVDMGNQPQHF. CDR3 nucleotides: TGTGCCACCACCGTGGACATGGGCAATCAGCCCCAGCATTTT. This sequence joins TRBV15 and TRBJ1-5, with D possibly being TRBD1 (5 bases). The V gene's germline CDR1 is LNHNV and CDR2 YYDKDF (reference sequence). V shed 7 bases and J shed 2 bases, with 12 bases lying between them. The CDR3 loop spans 14 amino acids.

In its sample, this clonotype was seen many times. This chain uses TRBV12-3 or TRBV12-4 with TRBJ1-2; a weak D match, TRBD1 (5 bases). This CDR3 has 14 residues. Trimming stripped 0 bases from V and 9 bases from J, with 14 bases between. The CDR3 reads CASSLASWGYRYTF. CDR3 sequence (DNA): TGTGCCAGCAGTTTAGCAAGTTGGGGGTACCGCTACACCTTC.

The rearrangement joins TRBV7-8 to TRBJ2-5; perhaps TRBD1 as D (6 bases). V dropped 5 bases and J dropped 5 bases, with 18 bases sitting between them. CDR1 and CDR2 (germline): SGHVS, FQNEAQ. The CDR3 is 15 amino acids. CDR3 sequence reads: CASSPPRRGGETQYF. DNA for the CDR3: TGTGCCAGCAGCCCCCCCCGCAGGGGCGGGGAGACCCAGTACTTC.

V and J are TRBV20-1 and TRBJ1-2; D not resolved. This CDR3 is built from 13 residues. The V end lost 3 bases, the J end lost 8 bases, and 16 bases lay between the germline ends. Germline V gene sequence: CDR1 DFQATT, CDR2 SNEGSKA (reference sequence). The CDR3 is CSARKGTGVGYTF. Written as DNA, the CDR3 is TGCAGTGCTAGGAAAGGCACCGGGGTAGGCTACACCTTC.

This clonotype appeared many times. This chain joins TRBV7-3 and TRBJ2-5; 10 nucleotides align to TRBD2. The CDR3 is 16 residues long. Germline CDR1 is SGHTA and CDR2 is FQGTGA. After removal of 2 bases from V and 7 bases from J, the junction contained 10 bases not matched to a gene. CDR3 coding DNA: TGTGCCAGCAGCTTATACGCTAGCGGGAGATCAGCGACCCAGTACTTC. This sequence encodes CASSLYASGRSATQYF.

This clonotype was counted many times. This chain connects TRBV7-8 to TRBJ1-5; D is undetermined. The CDR3 sequence is 13 residues long. V gave up 5 bases and J gave up 2 bases, with 7 bases separating them. The V gene's germline CDR1 is SGHVS and CDR2 FQNEAQ. DNA of the CDR3: TGTGCCAGCAGCCCCTCCGGCAATCAGCCCCAGCATTTT. Its protein product is CASSPSGNQPQHF.

This chain connects TRBV18 to TRBJ2-1, with a possible D match to TRBD1 (6 bases). The germline gives CDR1 KGHSH, CDR2 LQKENI. V was clipped by 7 bases and J by 11 bases, with 18 bases between them. The CDR3 has 13 amino acids. CDR3 loop: CASFTVPQGKQFF. As DNA, the CDR3 is TGTGCCAGCTTCACGGTCCCTCAGGGGAAGCAGTTCTTC.

This chain joins TRBV15 and TRBJ2-1, with TRBD2 as a possible D gene (6 bases). There are 16 residues in the CDR3. Per germline, CDR1 LNHNV and CDR2 YYDKDF (reference sequence). With 3 bases removed from V and 2 bases from J, the gap between germline ends came to 14 bases. The CDR3 reads CATSRWAGSPYNEQFF. The DNA for the CDR3 is TGTGCCACCAGCAGGTGGGCGGGATCTCCCTACAATGAGCAGTTCTTC.

This clonotype was seen ten or more times. The CDR3 DNA is TGCAGTGCTGATAGCGGTTACCAAGAGACCCAGTACTTC. Its translation: CSADSGYQETQYF. The J gene is TRBJ2-5, the V gene TRBV20-1; weak D call: TRBD2 (6 bases). The CDR3 covers 13 residues. Deletions cut 5 bases from V and 0 bases from J, with 10 bases between. CDR1 is DFQATT, CDR2 SNEGSKA, per germline (reference sequence).

This clonotype was seen repeatedly, ten times or more. The rearrangement links TRBV7-7 to TRBJ2-1, with D possibly being TRBD1 (6 bases). Germline-derived CDR1 and CDR2 are SSHAT and FNYEAQ (reference sequence). The CDR3 consists of 15 residues. V lost 3 bases and J lost 2, with 11 bases in between. The CDR3, as DNA: TGTGCCAGCAGCTTGCAGGGGCAGCCCTACAATGAGCAGTTCTTC. Translation gives CASSLQGQPYNEQFF.

The chain links TRBV12-3 or TRBV12-4 to TRBJ2-5; 10 bases map to TRBD2. V trimming: 2 bases; J trimming: 5 bases; junction bases outside the gene matches: 8. The CDR3 is 16 amino acids. CDR3 region: CASSLFLAGVMETQYF. The CDR3 DNA follows: TGTGCCAGCAGTTTATTTCTAGCGGGAGTGATGGAGACCCAGTACTTC.

This clonotype was seen many times. The chain uses TRBV7-6 and TRBJ2-7; D gene uncertain. CDR1 and CDR2 (germline): SGHVS, FNYEAQ. The CDR3 consists of 14 residues. V was shortened by 5 bases and J by 0 bases, with 11 bases between the two germline ends. The CDR3 coding sequence is TGTGCCAGCAGCCCCACGGTTGTCTCCTACGAGCAGTACTTC. This codes for CASSPTVVSYEQYF.

In this sample, this clonotype turned up many times. The V and J genes are TRBV6-1 and TRBJ2-5; TRBD1 might be the D (5 bases). CDR1 is MNHNS, CDR2 SASEGT, per germline. There are 15 residues in the CDR3. Trimming took off 6 bases at V and 2 bases at J, with 16 bases between the two ends. The CDR3 region is CASSPLGRTQETQYF. CDR3 sequence (DNA): TGTGCCAGCAGCCCCCTGGGTAGGACACAAGAGACCCAGTACTTC.

This clonotype was seen ten or more times. The chain employs TRBV19 and TRBJ1-4; 7 positions agree with TRBD1. Germline V gene sequence: CDR1 LNHDA, CDR2 SQIVND (reference sequence). The CDR3 runs to 14 residues. Trimming at V came to 4 bases and at J to 8 bases, leaving 7 bases not matched to a gene. The CDR3 DNA sequence: TGTGCCAGTAGTACAGGGGGGTCGGGGGAAAAACTGTTTTTT. Its protein product is CASSTGGSGEKLFF.